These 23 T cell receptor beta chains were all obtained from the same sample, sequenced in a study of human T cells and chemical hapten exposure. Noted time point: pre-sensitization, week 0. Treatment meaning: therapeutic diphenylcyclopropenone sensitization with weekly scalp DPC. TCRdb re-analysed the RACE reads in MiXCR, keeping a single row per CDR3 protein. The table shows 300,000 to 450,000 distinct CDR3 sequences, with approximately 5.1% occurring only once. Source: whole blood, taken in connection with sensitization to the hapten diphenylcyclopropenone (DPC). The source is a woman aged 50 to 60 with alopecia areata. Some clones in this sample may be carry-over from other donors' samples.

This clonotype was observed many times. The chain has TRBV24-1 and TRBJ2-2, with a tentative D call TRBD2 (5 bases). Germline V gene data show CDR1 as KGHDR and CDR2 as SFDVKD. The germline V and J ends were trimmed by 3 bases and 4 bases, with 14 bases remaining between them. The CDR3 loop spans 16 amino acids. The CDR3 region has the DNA TGTGCCACCAGTGATCCTTCCGGGATCCTCACCGGGGAGCTGTTTTTT. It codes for CATSDPSGILTGELFF.

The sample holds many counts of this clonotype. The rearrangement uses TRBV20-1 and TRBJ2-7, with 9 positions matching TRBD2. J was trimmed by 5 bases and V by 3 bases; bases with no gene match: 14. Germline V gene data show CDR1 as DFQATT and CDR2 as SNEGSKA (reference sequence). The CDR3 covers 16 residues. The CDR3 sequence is CSASSRGRAGRNEQYF. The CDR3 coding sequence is TGCAGTGCTAGTAGTCGCGGGAGGGCCGGACGGAACGAGCAGTACTTC.

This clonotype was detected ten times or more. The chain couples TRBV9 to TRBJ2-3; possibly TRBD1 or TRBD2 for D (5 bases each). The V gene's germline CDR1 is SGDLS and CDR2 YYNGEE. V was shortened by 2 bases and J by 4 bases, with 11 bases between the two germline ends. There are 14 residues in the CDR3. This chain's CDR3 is CASSVRGASDTQYF. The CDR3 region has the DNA TGTGCCAGCAGCGTCCGGGGCGCGTCAGATACGCAGTATTTT.

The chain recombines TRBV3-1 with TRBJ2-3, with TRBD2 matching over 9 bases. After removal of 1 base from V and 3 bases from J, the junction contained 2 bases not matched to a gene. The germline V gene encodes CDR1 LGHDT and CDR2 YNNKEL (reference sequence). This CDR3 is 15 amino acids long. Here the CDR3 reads CASSQGSGGTDTQYF. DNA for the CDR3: TGTGCCAGCAGCCAAGGGAGCGGGGGGACAGATACGCAGTATTTT.

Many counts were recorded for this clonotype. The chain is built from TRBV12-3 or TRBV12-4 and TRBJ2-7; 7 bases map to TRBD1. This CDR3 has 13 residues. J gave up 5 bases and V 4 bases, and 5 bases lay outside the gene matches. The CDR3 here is CASSSRTGHEQYF. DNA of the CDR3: TGTGCCAGCAGTTCCCGGACAGGTCACGAGCAGTACTTC.

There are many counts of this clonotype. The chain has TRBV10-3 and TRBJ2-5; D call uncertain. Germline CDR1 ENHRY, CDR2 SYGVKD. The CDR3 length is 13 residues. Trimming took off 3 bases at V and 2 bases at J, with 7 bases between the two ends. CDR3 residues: CAISDTTQETQYF. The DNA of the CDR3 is TGTGCCATCAGTGATACCACACAAGAGACCCAGTACTTC.

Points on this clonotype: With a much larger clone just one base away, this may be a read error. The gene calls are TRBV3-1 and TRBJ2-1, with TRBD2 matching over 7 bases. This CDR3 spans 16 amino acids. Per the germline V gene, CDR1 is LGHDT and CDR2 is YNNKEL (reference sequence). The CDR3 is CASSQDRGSSHNEQFF. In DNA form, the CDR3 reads TGTGCCAGCAGCCAAGATCGCGGGAGCTCCCACAATGAGCAGTTCTTC.

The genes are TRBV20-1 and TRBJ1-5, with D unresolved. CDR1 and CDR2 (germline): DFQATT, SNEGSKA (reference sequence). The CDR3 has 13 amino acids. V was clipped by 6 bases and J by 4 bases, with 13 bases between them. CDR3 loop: CSARRLVNQPQHF. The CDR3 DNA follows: TGCAGTGCGAGGCGGCTGGTGAATCAGCCCCAGCATTTT.

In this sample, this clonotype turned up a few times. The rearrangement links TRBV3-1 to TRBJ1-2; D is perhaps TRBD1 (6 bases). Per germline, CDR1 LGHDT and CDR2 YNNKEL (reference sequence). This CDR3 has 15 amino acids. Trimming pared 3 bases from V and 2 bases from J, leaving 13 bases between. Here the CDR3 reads CASSHQGQANYGYTF. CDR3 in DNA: TGTGCCAGCAGCCATCAGGGGCAGGCCAACTATGGCTACACCTTC.

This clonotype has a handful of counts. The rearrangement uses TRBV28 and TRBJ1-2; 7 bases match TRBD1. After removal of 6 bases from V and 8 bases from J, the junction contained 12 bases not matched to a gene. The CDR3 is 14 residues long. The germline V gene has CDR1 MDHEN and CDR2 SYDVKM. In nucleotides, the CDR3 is TGTGCCAGCAGCCCAGGGGGGGTCTGGGAAGGCTACACCTTC. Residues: CASSPGGVWEGYTF.

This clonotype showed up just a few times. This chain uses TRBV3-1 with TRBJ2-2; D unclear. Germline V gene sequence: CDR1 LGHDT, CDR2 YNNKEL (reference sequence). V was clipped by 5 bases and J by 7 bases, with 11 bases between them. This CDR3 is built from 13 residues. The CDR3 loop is CASSNSRYGELFF. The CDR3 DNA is TGTGCCAGCAGCAACTCACGTTACGGGGAGCTGTTTTTT.

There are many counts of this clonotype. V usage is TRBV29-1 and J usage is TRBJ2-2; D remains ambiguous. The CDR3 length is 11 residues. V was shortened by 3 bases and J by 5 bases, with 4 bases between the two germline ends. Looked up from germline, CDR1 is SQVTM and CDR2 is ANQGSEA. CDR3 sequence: CSVDRTGELFF. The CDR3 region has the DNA TGCAGCGTTGACAGGACCGGGGAGCTGTTTTTT.

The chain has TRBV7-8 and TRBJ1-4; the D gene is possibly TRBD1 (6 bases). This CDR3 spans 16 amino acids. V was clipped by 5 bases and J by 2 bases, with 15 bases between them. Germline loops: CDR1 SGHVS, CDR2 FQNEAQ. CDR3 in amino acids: CASSASGVATNEKLFF. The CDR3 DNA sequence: TGTGCCAGCAGCGCCTCAGGGGTGGCGACTAATGAAAAACTGTTTTTT.

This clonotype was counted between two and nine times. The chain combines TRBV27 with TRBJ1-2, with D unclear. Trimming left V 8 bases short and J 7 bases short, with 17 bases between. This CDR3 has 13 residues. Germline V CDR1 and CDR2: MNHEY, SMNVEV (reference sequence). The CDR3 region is CASRSETLSGYTF. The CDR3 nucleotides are TGTGCCAGCCGCTCCGAGACGTTGAGTGGCTACACCTTC.

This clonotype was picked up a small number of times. The CDR3 reads CASAVRYTTQYF. CDR3 nucleotide sequence: TGTGCCAGCGCCGTTCGGTACACGACGCAGTATTTT. The gene calls are TRBV6-2 or TRBV6-3 and TRBJ2-3; D remains ambiguous. V was trimmed by 8 bases and J by 9 bases, leaving 15 bases between them. The germline CDR1 and CDR2 sequences are MNHEY and SVGEGT. The length of the CDR3 is 12 residues.

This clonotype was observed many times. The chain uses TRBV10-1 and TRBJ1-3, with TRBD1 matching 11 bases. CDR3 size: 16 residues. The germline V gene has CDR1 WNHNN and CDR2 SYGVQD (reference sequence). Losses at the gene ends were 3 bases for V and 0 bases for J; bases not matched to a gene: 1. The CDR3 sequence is CASSEGTGGSGNTIYF. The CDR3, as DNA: TGCGCCAGCAGTGAAGGGACAGGGGGCTCTGGAAACACCATATATTTT.

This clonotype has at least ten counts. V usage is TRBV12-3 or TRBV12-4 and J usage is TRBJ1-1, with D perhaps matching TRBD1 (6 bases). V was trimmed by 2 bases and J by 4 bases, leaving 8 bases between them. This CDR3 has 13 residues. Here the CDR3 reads CASSLPQGTEAFF. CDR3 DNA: TGTGCCAGCAGTTTACCACAGGGCACTGAAGCTTTCTTT.

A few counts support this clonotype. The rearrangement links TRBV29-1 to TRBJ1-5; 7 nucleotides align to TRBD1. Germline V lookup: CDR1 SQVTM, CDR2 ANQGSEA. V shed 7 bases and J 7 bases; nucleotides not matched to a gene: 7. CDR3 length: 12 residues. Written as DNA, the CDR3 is TGCAGCGCTGGGACAGCTGAACAGCCCCAGCATTTT. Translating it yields CSAGTAEQPQHF.

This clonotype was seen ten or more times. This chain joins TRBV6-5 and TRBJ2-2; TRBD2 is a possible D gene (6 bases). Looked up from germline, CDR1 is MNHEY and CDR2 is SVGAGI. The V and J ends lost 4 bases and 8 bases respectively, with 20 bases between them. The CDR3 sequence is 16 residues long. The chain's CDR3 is CASSSFRLEGMGELFF. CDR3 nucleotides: TGTGCCAGCAGTTCCTTCCGACTAGAGGGGATGGGGGAGCTGTTTTTT.

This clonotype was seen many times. In nucleotides, the CDR3 is TGTGCCAGCAGAGGGGGAACTGCCTACGAGCAGTACTTC. Amino acids: CASRGGTAYEQYF. The chain uses TRBV28 and TRBJ2-7, with D maybe TRBD1 (6 bases). V was trimmed by 6 bases and J by 2 bases, leaving 11 bases between them. The germline V gene has CDR1 MDHEN and CDR2 SYDVKM. The CDR3 is 13 amino acids.

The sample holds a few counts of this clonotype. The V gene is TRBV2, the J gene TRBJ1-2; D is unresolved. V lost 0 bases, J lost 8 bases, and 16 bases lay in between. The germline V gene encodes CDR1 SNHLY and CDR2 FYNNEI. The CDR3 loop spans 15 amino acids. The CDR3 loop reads CASSEAPGWVEGYTF. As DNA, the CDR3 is TGTGCCAGCAGTGAAGCACCGGGCTGGGTGGAGGGCTACACCTTC.

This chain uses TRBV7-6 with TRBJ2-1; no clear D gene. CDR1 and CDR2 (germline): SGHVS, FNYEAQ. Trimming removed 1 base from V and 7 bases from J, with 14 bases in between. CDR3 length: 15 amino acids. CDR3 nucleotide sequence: TGTGCCAGCAGCTTAGAAGGCATTGGAATTAATGAGCAGTTCTTC. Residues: CASSLEGIGINEQFF.

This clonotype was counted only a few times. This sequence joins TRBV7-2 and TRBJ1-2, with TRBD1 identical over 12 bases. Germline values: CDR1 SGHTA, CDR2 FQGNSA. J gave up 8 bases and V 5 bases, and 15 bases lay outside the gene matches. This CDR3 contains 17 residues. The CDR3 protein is CASSLTGTGGLTGGYTF. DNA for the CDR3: TGTGCCAGCAGCCTCACCGGGACAGGGGGCCTAACGGGCGGCTACACCTTC.